This is a list of T cell receptor beta chains from one sample in a study of T cells after posttransplantation cyclophosphamide. Sequenced by immunoSEQ multiplex PCR; TCRdb stores in-frame clones only, minus some. Recorded here are about 7,500 clones, with no singletons, and the ten leading clones hold about 10%. Sequencing was performed on PBMCs, taken after allogeneic stem cell transplant with posttransplant cyclophosphamide. The receptors originated from a female patient aged 45-65 years who received an allogeneic stem cell transplant from a related donor, was CMV-positive, and had no GVHD. Certain T cells may be donor cells from the graft. Both conserved end residues are part of each CDR3. The D gene is left open where the match is weak. The size of a clone is reported for some rows only, either as once, few or many, or as a class for expanded clones.

many,TRBD1,TRBJ1-4,TRBV29-1,TGCAGCGTTGAAGTACCTTCCGGGACAGGACGAGCGAATGAAAAACTGTTTTTT,CSVEVPSGTGRANEKLFF
medium-sized,NA,TRBJ2-1,TRBV7-3,TGTGCCAGCAGCTTAAGCGCAGGGAAGTACAATGAGCAGTTCTTC,CASSLSAGKYNEQFF
NA,NA,TRBJ2-5,TRBV7-2,TGTGCCAGCAGCTTAGCAGGCGCGGGTGAGACCCAGTACTTC,CASSLAGAGETQYF
few,TRBD1,TRBJ1-5,TRBV5-1,TGCGCCAGCAGGGTGACAGGGGCTGCTAATCAGCCCCAGCATTTT,CASRVTGAANQPQHF
medium-sized,TRBD1,TRBJ2-6,TRBV10-3,TGTGCCATCAGGGCCGACTTTACCGGGACAGGGCTATCTGGGGCCAACGTCCTGACTTTC,CAIRADFTGTGLSGANVLTF
many,NA,TRBJ2-2,TRBV7-2,TGTGCCAGCAGCCCAACGGGTATCTTGAACACCGGGGAGCTGTTTTTT,CASSPTGILNTGELFF
many,TRBD2,TRBJ2-1,TRBV27,TGTGCCAGCAACATTGTACTAGCGGGGCGTAATGAGCAGTTCTTC,CASNIVLAGRNEQFF
NA,TRBD2,TRBJ2-1,TRBV5-1,TGCGCCAGCAGCTTGGTCCCACTAGCGGGAGCTTACAATGAGCAGTTCTTC,CASSLVPLAGAYNEQFF
medium-sized,NA,TRBJ2-1,TRBV19,TGTGCCAGTAGTATAGAGGGGGCGGACCCCTACAATGAGCAGTTCTTC,CASSIEGADPYNEQFF
many,NA,TRBJ2-4,TRBV7-2,TGTGCCAGCAGCTTAGATCGGGTCATTCAGTACTTC,CASSLDRVIQYF
many,NA,TRBJ1-4,TRBV10-3,TGTGCCATCAGTTACCTAGGTCTAGAAAAACTGTTTTTT,CAISYLGLEKLFF
many,NA,TRBJ2-7,TRBV24-1,TGTGCCACCAGTGAGCCAGGACTGAACGAGCAGTACTTC,CATSEPGLNEQYF
many,NA,TRBJ2-5,TRBV30,TGTGCCTGGAGTGCTTACCCAGTTGTGACCCAGTACTTC,CAWSAYPVVTQYF
many,NA,TRBJ2-3,TRBV19,TGTGCCAGTAGCGATCTGACAGCTACAGATACGCAGTATTTT,CASSDLTATDTQYF
many,NA,TRBJ1-1,TRBV11-1,TGTGCCAGCAGCTTACGACACGGCGAGGATGAAGCTTTCTTT,CASSLRHGEDEAFF
few,TRBD1,TRBJ1-5,TRBV7-2,TGTGCCAGCAGCTCACAGGGGGGGGGTCAGCCCCAGCATTTT,CASSSQGGGQPQHF
many,NA,TRBJ1-2,TRBV7-6,TGTGCCAGCAGCTCACGACAAAGAGGGGGCTACACCTTC,CASSSRQRGGYTF
many,NA,TRBJ2-1,TRBV23-1,TGCGCCAGCAGTCACAGGGGCCCCAACAATGAGCAGTTCTTC,CASSHRGPNNEQFF
many,TRBD2,TRBJ2-5,TRBV28,TGTGCCAGCAGTGGACTAGCGGGGGTCGGGAAGACCCAGTACTTC,CASSGLAGVGKTQYF
many,TRBD2,TRBJ2-1,TRBV24-1,TGTGCCACCAGTGGAGCGGCTAGCGGGGACTACAATGAGCAGTTCTTC,CATSGAASGDYNEQFF
medium-sized,NA,TRBJ1-3,TRBV28,TGTGCCAGCGGCCTTTCTGGAAACACCATATATTTT,CASGLSGNTIYF
many,NA,TRBJ2-7,TRBV5-1,TGCGCCAGCAGCTTAGAGGCGGGCGAGCAGTACTTC,CASSLEAGEQYF
few,TRBD2,TRBJ2-1,TRBV30,TGTGCCTGGAGTTTCGAGCGGGAGGCTCAGTACAATGAGCAGTTCTTC,CAWSFEREAQYNEQFF
many,TRBD2,TRBJ2-3,TRBV7-9,TGTGCCAGCAGTCGGACTAGCGGGAGCGGAAGAGATACGCAGTATTTT,CASSRTSGSGRDTQYF
few,NA,TRBJ1-1,TRBV6-5,TGTGCCAGCAGTGGATCAGGGAGAAGGACTGAAGCTTTCTTT,CASSGSGRRTEAFF
medium-sized,NA,TRBJ1-1,TRBV10-3,TGTGCCATCAGTAGGGTCCCCGAGAACACTGAAGCTTTCTTT,CAISRVPENTEAFF
many,TRBD1,TRBJ1-2,TRBV15,TGTGCCACCAGCAGACCGGGACAGCTCCTCCTCTATGGCTACACCTTC,CATSRPGQLLLYGYTF
many,NA,TRBJ2-6,TRBV9,TGTGCCAGCAGCGTAGGAGATGTTTCCGGCTCTGGGGCCAACGTCCTGACTTTC,CASSVGDVSGSGANVLTF
many,NA,TRBJ2-1,TRBV12-3/TRBV12-4,TGTGCCAGCAGTCCGCTTTTCTCTGCGGGGCGGGACGCGGCTGAGCAGTTCTTC,CASSPLFSAGRDAAEQFF
many,TRBD2,TRBJ2-1,TRBV7-3,TGTGCCAGCAGTCCGGGACTAGCGGGAGTTGATGAGCAGTTCTTC,CASSPGLAGVDEQFF
few,NA,TRBJ2-3,TRBV30,TGTGCCTGGAACATAGCCTCGAGCACAGATACGCAGTATTTT,CAWNIASSTDTQYF
many,NA,TRBJ2-1,TRBV4-3,TGCGCCAGCAGCCAACTAGACAATGAGCAGTTCTTC,CASSQLDNEQFF
many,NA,TRBJ1-3,TRBV14,TGTGCCAGCAGCCAAGACATAGCTGGAAACACCATATATTTT,CASSQDIAGNTIYF
NA,NA,TRBJ1-2,TRBV7-6,TGTGCCAGCAGCACCTTCCCCCAGGGGCTTGGCTTCTATGGCTACACCTTC,CASSTFPQGLGFYGYTF
many,TRBD1,TRBJ2-1,TRBV18,TGTGCCAGCTCAGGACAGGGGAGCTCCTACAATGAGCAGTTCTTC,CASSGQGSSYNEQFF
many,NA,TRBJ1-5,TRBV28,TGTGCCAGCAGTGTCACTTTGGAGCCCCAGCATTTT,CASSVTLEPQHF
many,NA,TRBJ2-3,TRBV7-2,TGTGCCAGCAGCGGTAGGGACTTCGTCACGCAGTATTTT,CASSGRDFVTQYF
many,NA,TRBJ1-2,TRBV2,TGTGCCAGCAAAACAGGGCTCTATGGCTACACCTTC,CASKTGLYGYTF
many,TRBD1,TRBJ1-5,TRBV30,TGTGCCTGGAGGGACAGGGGGCGAGACAATCAGCCCCAGCATTTT,CAWRDRGRDNQPQHF
medium-sized,TRBD2,TRBJ2-2,TRBV13,TGTGCCAGCAGCTTAAGCGGGGTTAACACCGGGGAGCTGTTTTTT,CASSLSGVNTGELFF
many,TRBD2,TRBJ2-7,TRBV28,TGTGCCAGCAGTTTAGCGGGAGGTGGGTACGAGCAGTACTTC,CASSLAGGGYEQYF
many,NA,TRBJ1-1,TRBV5-4,TGTGCCAGCAGCGCCTCCCCCGGGGGGACCATGAACACTGAAGCTTTCTTT,CASSASPGGTMNTEAFF
many,NA,TRBJ2-4,TRBV7-9,TGTGCCAGCAGCTTAGGACGGGGATCTAGCGCAGGAGAAAACATTCAGTACTTC,CASSLGRGSSAGENIQYF
many,NA,TRBJ2-7,TRBV4-3,TGCGCCAGCAGCCAAGGTCTGGCGGGGAGGAGCTCCTACGAGCAGTACTTC,CASSQGLAGRSSYEQYF
many,TRBD2,TRBJ2-1,TRBV7-2,TGTGCCAGCAGCCCTACTAGCGGAACATACAATGAGCAGTTCTTC,CASSPTSGTYNEQFF
many,TRBD2,TRBJ2-5,TRBV5-4,TGTGCCAGCAGCTTGGGACTAGCGGGTAGCCAAGAGACCCAGTACTTC,CASSLGLAGSQETQYF
many,TRBD1,TRBJ2-7,TRBV6-5,TGTGCCAGCAGTTACGGGACAGCTACCTACGAGCAGTACTTC,CASSYGTATYEQYF
many,NA,TRBJ1-4,TRBV6-6,TGTGCCAGCCTGGACATGGCATGGAGTGAAAAACTGTTTTTT,CASLDMAWSEKLFF
NA,NA,TRBJ2-7,TRBV5-1,TGCGCCAGCAGCTTGTTGATCGGAGCTGTTCGGGGATCCTACGAGCAGTACTTC,CASSLLIGAVRGSYEQYF
medium-sized,TRBD1,TRBJ2-1,TRBV10-3,TGTGCCATCGCAGGGGGCTCCTACAATGAGCAGTTCTTC,CAIAGGSYNEQFF
many,NA,TRBJ2-1,TRBV6-1,TGTGCCAGCAGTGAAGAGGGTACAGGCTCCTACAATGAGCAGTTCTTC,CASSEEGTGSYNEQFF
many,TRBD1,TRBJ2-3,TRBV24-1,TGTGCCACCAGTGATTTGGGGACAGGTACAGATACGCAGTATTTT,CATSDLGTGTDTQYF
medium-sized,NA,TRBJ1-4,TRBV10-3,TGTGCCATCAGCCAGGGAGCAGGTGCAACTAATGAAAAACTGTTTTTT,CAISQGAGATNEKLFF